This is a list of T cell receptor beta chains from one sample in a study of blood T cell repertoires in COVID-19. This table comes from immunoSEQ multiplex PCR, and its TCRdb copy is limited to in-frame clones, with some not included. The sample contains about 72,000 clones, 82% of which appear only once. The sequenced sample consisted of peripheral blood. The receptor set was obtained from a human donor in a cohort sampled during active COVID-19. CDR3s include the opening cysteine and the closing phenylalanine or tryptophan. D genes are given only for firm matches. A clone size is listed for some rows: how often the clone was seen (once, few, many), or a class if it is expanded.

j_gene | v_gene | abundance | d_gene | CDR3aa | CDR3nt
TRBJ2-7 | TRBV6-5 | - | TRBD2 | CASSGSGGPNYEQYF | TGTGCCAGCAGCGGATCGGGGGGGCCGAACTACGAGCAGTACTTC
TRBJ2-5 | TRBV5-1 | - | - | CASSSGASTGETQYF | TGCGCCAGCAGTAGTGGAGCTTCCACTGGGGAGACCCAGTACTTC
TRBJ2-3 | TRBV4-3 | - | - | CASSLRAGATDTQYF | TGCGCCAGCAGCCTCCGGGCGGGGGCAACAGATACGCAGTATTTT
TRBJ2-7 | TRBV14 | - | - | CASSHSYEQYF | TGTGCCAGCAGCCACAGCTACGAGCAGTACTTC
TRBJ2-7 | TRBV10-3 | once | - | CAIWGGQTYEQYF | TGTGCCATCTGGGGGGGCCAAACCTACGAGCAGTACTTC
TRBJ2-7 | TRBV6-5 | - | - | CASTPTDSYEQYF | TGTGCCAGCACTCCGACAGACTCCTACGAGCAGTACTTC
TRBJ2-7 | TRBV5-1 | - | TRBD2 | CASSLASGGTSYEQYF | TGCGCCAGCAGCTTGGCTAGCGGGGGGACGTCCTACGAGCAGTACTTC
TRBJ2-1 | TRBV5-1 | once | TRBD1 | CASSLVSGQGNNEQFF | TGCGCCAGCAGCTTGGTCTCGGGACAGGGAAACAATGAGCAGTTCTTC
TRBJ1-6 | TRBV29-1 | - | - | CSVSGGADSPLHF | TGCAGCGTTTCAGGAGGGGCTGATTCACCCCTCCACTTT
TRBJ1-1 | TRBV5-8 | - | TRBD1 | CASSLTGQGGTEAFF | TGTGCCAGCAGCTTGACGGGACAGGGGGGGACTGAAGCTTTCTTT
TRBJ1-6 | TRBV30 | - | - | CAWNDGHQNSPLHF | TGTGCCTGGAATGACGGACACCAGAATTCACCCCTCCACTTT
TRBJ1-6 | TRBV10-1 | - | - | CASSEGQRGSPLHF | TGCGCCAGCAGCGAAGGTCAACGCGGTTCACCCCTCCACTTT
TRBJ2-2 | TRBV27 | few | - | CASSYVGFANTGELFF | TGTGCCAGCAGTTATGTCGGTTTCGCGAACACCGGGGAGCTGTTTTTT
TRBJ1-2 | TRBV2 | - | - | CASSTRGWTYGYTF | TGTGCCAGCAGCACACGGGGGTGGACCTATGGCTACACCTTC
TRBJ2-7 | TRBV16 | - | TRBD1 | CASSKNRGSYEQYF | TGTGCCAGCAGCAAGAACAGGGGCTCCTACGAGCAGTACTTC
TRBJ1-5 | TRBV19 | - | - | CASSIVSGYSNQPQHF | TGTGCCAGTAGTATAGTCTCCGGTTATAGCAATCAGCCCCAGCATTTT
TRBJ2-7 | TRBV9 | - | TRBD2 | CASSVASGTYEQYF | TGTGCCAGCAGCGTGGCTAGCGGGACCTACGAGCAGTACTTC
TRBJ2-1 | TRBV4-2 | - | TRBD2 | CASSQALLAGGHVDEQFF | TGTGCCAGCAGCCAAGCTTTACTAGCGGGGGGGCATGTGGATGAGCAGTTCTTC
TRBJ2-6 | TRBV12-5 | - | TRBD2 | CASGLRGAGANVLTF | TGTGCTAGTGGTTTGCGGGGGGCTGGGGCCAACGTCCTGACTTTC
TRBJ1-1 | TRBV5-4 | few | TRBD1 | CASSSTGQGNTEAFF | TGTGCCAGCAGCAGTACGGGACAGGGGAACACTGAAGCTTTCTTT
TRBJ1-2 | TRBV18 | - | - | CASSVDRDYGYTF | TGTGCCAGCTCCGTAGACCGGGACTATGGCTACACCTTC
TRBJ1-5 | TRBV19 | - | TRBD1 | CASSTRQGPQHF | TGTGCCAGTAGTACGAGACAGGGGCCCCAGCATTTT
TRBJ1-2 | TRBV20-1 | - | TRBD1 | CSASPGTGNYGYTF | TGCAGTGCTAGTCCCGGGACAGGGAACTATGGCTACACCTTC
TRBJ2-7 | TRBV11-3 | - | TRBD1 | CASSLGTGTGDYEQYF | TGTGCCAGCAGCTTAGGGACCGGGACAGGGGACTACGAGCAGTACTTC